These 10 T cell receptor beta chains were all obtained from the same sample, sequenced in a study of metastatic and nonmetastatic thyroid tumors. All patients reached thyroid surgery having received no treatment beforehand. With MiXCR, TCRdb reprocessed the PCR reads. The data show 17,000 or so clones, about 25% seen once. The sequencing input was adjacent normal tissue. The receptors come from a female donor with papillary thyroid cancer or a benign thyroid nodule (not recorded which). Some clones in this sample may be carry-over from other donors' samples.

The chain has TRBV11-2 and TRBJ2-1; D not certain. V was cut by 1 base and J by 1 base, with 14 bases left in between. Per the germline V gene, CDR1 is SGHAT and CDR2 is FQNNGV. The CDR3 is 17 amino acids. Here the CDR3 DNA reads TGTGCCAGCAGCTTAGTCTCGGTTTTGGGATCCTACAATGAGCAGTTCTTC. It specifies CASSLVSVLGSYNEQFF.

The chain has TRBV5-1 and TRBJ2-3, with D unclear. V was clipped by 0 bases and J by 2 bases, with 7 bases between them. Germline lookup yields CDR1 SGHRS and CDR2 YFSETQ. CDR3 length: 14 amino acids. The CDR3 DNA reads TGCGCCAGCAGCTTGGGTCAAATCACAGATACGCAGTATTTT. It specifies CASSLGQITDTQYF. The complete variable domain, with remaining parts taken from reference TRBV5-1 and TRBJ2-3, reads KAGVTQTPRYLIKTRGQQVTLSCSPISGHRSVSWYQQTPGQGLQFLFEYFSETQRNKGNFPGRFSGRQFSNSRSEMNVSTLELGDSALYLCASSLGQITDTQYFGPGTRLTVL.

The rearrangement joins TRBV28 to TRBJ1-5; maybe TRBD1 (6 bases). Trimming took off 5 bases at V and 4 bases at J, with 12 bases between the two ends. This CDR3 region has 14 residues. Germline CDR1 is MDHEN and CDR2 is SYDVKM. The CDR3 reads CASSPGGDNQPQHF. The CDR3 bases are TGTGCCAGCAGTCCGGGGGGCGATAATCAGCCCCAGCATTTT.

J is TRBJ1-1 and V is TRBV20-1, with no clear D. V lost 6 bases and J lost 1, with 9 bases in between. Per the germline V gene, CDR1 is DFQATT and CDR2 is SNEGSKA (reference sequence). The CDR3 has 12 amino acids. As DNA, the CDR3 is TGCAGTGCAAACCGACAGAACACTGAAGCTTTCTTT. It specifies CSANRQNTEAFF.

The chain recombines TRBV5-1 with TRBJ1-1; 7 bases map to TRBD1. The CDR3 runs 14 residues. The J segment lost 4 bases and the V segment lost 0 bases, leaving 3 bases of the junction unmatched. Germline V lookup: CDR1 SGHRS, CDR2 YFSETQ. The CDR3 DNA is TGCGCCAGCAGCTTGGTACAGGGGACCACTGAAGCTTTCTTT. Residues: CASSLVQGTTEAFF. The full variable domain, completed using reference TRBV5-1 and TRBJ1-1, is KAGVTQTPRYLIKTRGQQVTLSCSPISGHRSVSWYQQTPGQGLQFLFEYFSETQRNKGNFPGRFSGRQFSNSRSEMNVSTLELGDSALYLCASSLVQGTTEAFFGQGTRLTVV.

This clone came up a few times. Its ends do not fully match the called genes, so a read error is possible. The J gene is TRBJ1-1, the V gene TRBV20-1, with D possibly TRBD1 on 6 matching bases. This CDR3 comprises 14 residues. Germline-derived CDR1 and CDR2 are DFQATT and SNEGSKA (reference sequence). CDR3 amino acids: CSARGGGLNTEASF. CDR3 DNA sequence: TGCAGTGCTAGAGGCGGGGGGCTGAACACTGAAGCTTCCTTT.

J is TRBJ2-1 and V is TRBV7-8; D not certain. Trimming shortened V by 6 bases and J by 1 base, and 10 bases separated the two germline ends. This CDR3 is 14 amino acids long. In germline, CDR1 is SGHVS, CDR2 FQNEAQ. The CDR3 nucleotides read TGTGCCAGCAGTACGTCCATGTCCTACAATGAGCAGTTCTTC. This encodes CASSTSMSYNEQFF. The full variable domain, its missing parts supplied by reference TRBV7-8 and TRBJ2-1, is GAGVSQSPRYKVAKRGQDVALRCDPISGHVSLFWYQQALGQGPEFLTYFQNEAQLDKSGLPSDRFFAERPEGSVSTLKIQRTQQEDSAVYLCASSTSMSYNEQFFGPGTRLTVL.

Here the CDR3 DNA reads TGCAGTGCTACTACAGGACCGGGCCAGCCCCAGCATTTT. It specifies CSATTGPGQPQHF. The genes are TRBV20-1 and TRBJ1-5; TRBD1 might be the D (5 bases). The CDR3 sequence is 13 residues long. The germline V and J ends were trimmed by 4 bases and 7 bases, with 14 bases remaining between them. Germline-derived CDR1 and CDR2 are DFQATT and SNEGSKA (reference sequence).

The gene calls are TRBV11-3 and TRBJ2-3; D not resolved. The germline V and J ends were trimmed by 3 bases and 4 bases, with 5 bases remaining between them. The CDR3 consists of 12 residues. Germline CDR1 SGHNT, CDR2 YENEEA. The CDR3, as DNA: TGTGCCAGCAGCTTCCTGGCAGATACGCAGTATTTT. Its protein product is CASSFLADTQYF.

This clone was recorded a few times. This chain joins TRBV2 and TRBJ2-7; 8 nucleotides line up with TRBD1. CDR1 is SNHLY and CDR2 is FYNNEI in the germline V gene. CDR3 length: 13 amino acids. J lost 6 bases, V lost 6 bases, and 7 bases had no gene match. The CDR3 DNA reads as TGTGCCAGCAGGATGCAGGGGGCCGGCGAGCAGTACTTC. Translating gives CASRMQGAGEQYF.